This record concerns one T cell receptor beta chain sequence. Antigen: not known. One end of the junction is discordant with germline, which a read error may explain. Profiling of TCR beta VDJ combinations and CDR3 sequences used genomic DNA as template. A single record per CDR3 protein comes from TCRdb applying MiXCR to the reads. The sample has approximately 59,000 distinct CDR3 sequences, just over 55% seen once; the top ten hold about 16%. The CDR3 length is 15 residues. Germline CDR1 and CDR2: SQVTM and ANQGSEA. The data were taken from a study of CD8+CD57+ T cells in acquired aplastic anemia. Overall study: CD4+ and CD8+ cells, once sorted, gave DNA averaging roughly 3.2 ug.

Patients who underwent sequencing had shown CD8+CD57+ cell expansion by flow cytometry. The diagnosis in all patients was severe acquired aplastic anemia. Regarding the study as a whole: CD8+ Simpson's diversity showed no significant patient-control difference.

This clonotype originated in a human donor with aplastic anemia. This chain links TRBV29-1 with TRBJ1-3; D ambiguous. The sample was sorted CD4+, CD8+, or CD8+CD57+ T cells (not recorded which) from PBMCs. The CDR3 DNA sequence: TGCAGCGTCGAAGCATGGAACCACTCTGGAAACACCATATATTTT. This encodes CSVEAWNHSGNTIYF.